This T cell receptor (beta chain) was sequenced during a study of blood T cell repertoires in COVID-19. The ends were cut back, 3 bases at V and 4 bases at J, with 21 bases in the middle. This CDR3 comprises 18 residues. Germline V CDR1 and CDR2: KGHSH, LQKENI. Data came from immunoSEQ multiplex PCR; TCRdb stores just in-frame clones and leaves some out. Here the sample spans tens of thousands of clones, 84% being singletons. The chain uses TRBV18 and TRBJ1-4, with D tentatively TRBD1 (5 bases). This sequence was found in a man aged 55 to 70 with acute or convalescent COVID-19. Sequencing was performed on peripheral blood. The CDR3 loop is CASSPVGRKSRGNEKLFF. The CDR3 DNA is TGTGCCAGCTCACCGGTGGGCAGGAAGTCAAGGGGTAATGAAAAACTGTTTTTT.